This paragraph covers one T cell receptor beta chain sequence. Its antigen is unidentified. The assay was immunoSEQ multiplex PCR, and TCRdb's table has in-frame clones only and misses some. The sample holds fewer than 120,000 clones, roughly nine tenths seen once. This specimen comes from a study of T cell responses to AZD1222 COVID-19 vaccine. Study information: The study pooled second doses at about 4 or about 12 weeks. Findings and limits, study-wide: Unmutated variant regions reportedly attract nearly half of all spike-specific TCRs. Females outnumbered males among donors, who were mostly white British; clonal diversity was possibly underestimated. The span of vaccine-associated CD4 TCRs extended across spike, with dominance at 160-218 and 743-854.

The source is an adult in good health. The sequencing here drew on peripheral blood, taken on day 0 of AZD1222 vaccination.

The CDR3 is CASSQVGGGNQPQHF. The CDR3, as DNA: TGCGCCAGCAGCCAAGTTGGGGGGGGCAATCAGCCCCAGCATTTT. This chain connects TRBV4-1 to TRBJ1-5, with a weak D call TRBD1 (5 bases). There are 15 residues in the CDR3. V gave up 1 base and J gave up 2 bases, with 9 bases separating them. Per germline, CDR1 MGHRA and CDR2 YSYEKL.